The present entry profiles one T cell receptor beta chain with its context. The data derive from a study of blood T cell repertoires in COVID-19. Study-level background: Some COVID-19 samples were acute and others convalescent; all came from the United States, Italy and Spain. PBMCs, B-cell-depleted T cells, or T cells provided the cDNA or gDNA that made up the material.

In the original workflow: Estimation of nucleated cell counts relied on the amplification of reference gene primers. Repertoires were generated with immunoSEQ multiplex PCR, while TCRdb's copy carries only in-frame clones and drops some. V, J and clone size were drawn from that table, and D and trimming were deduced from the DNA. Of some 90,000 clones detected, 75% to 90% appear once; the ten largest clones hold roughly 20%. Sequencing was done on a sample of peripheral blood. This TCR was recovered from a woman aged 80 or over with acute or convalescent COVID-19.

The CDR3 loop is CASSRTSGGSPGELFF. The CDR3 bases are TGCGCCAGCAGCCGCACTAGCGGGGGGAGCCCCGGGGAGCTGTTTTTT. The V call is TRBV4-1, the J call TRBJ2-2; 12 bases match TRBD2. The V segment lost 4 bases and the J segment 6 bases; nucleotides outside the gene matches: 6. CDR3 size: 16 residues. Germline V CDR1 and CDR2: MGHRA, YSYEKL.